These 2 T cell receptor beta chains originate from one sample sequenced in a study of blood T cell repertoires in COVID-19 (dated by TCRdb to 2020 to 2021). The library relied on the immunoSEQ multiplex PCR assay. TCRdb re-hosts the immuneACCESS table, in-frame sequences only. Its copies lack some clones; in the studies checked, an unresolved V gene accounts for under half of them, and the cause for the rest is not known. The sample contains 45,000 or so clones, around 89% of them found a single time. The ten largest clones represent around 15% of the sample. The sample taken for sequencing was peripheral blood. The receptors here all came from a man in his 70s with active COVID-19.

This chain links TRBV5-1 with TRBJ1-1; D remains unclear. CDR3 length equals 16 residues. Germline V gene sequence: CDR1 SGHRS, CDR2 YFSETQ. Trimming removed 4 bases from V and 0 bases from J, with 16 bases in between. The CDR3 region is CASSRTEGRMNTEAFF. Here the CDR3 DNA reads TGCGCCAGCAGCCGCACGGAGGGCCGCATGAACACTGAAGCTTTCTTT.

The V and J genes are TRBV6-2 or TRBV6-3 and TRBJ1-5; 7 nucleotides align to TRBD1. This CDR3 contains 17 residues. V lost 5 bases to trimming and J lost 0 bases; unmatched junction nucleotides: 10. Germline lookup yields CDR1 MNHEY and CDR2 SVGEGT. The CDR3, as DNA: TGTGCCAGCAGTACCGGGACAGACGGATATAGCAATCAGCCCCAGCATTTT. It translates to CASSTGTDGYSNQPQHF.